This T cell receptor (beta chain) emerged from a study of T cell repertoires in cytomegalovirus infection. Study summary: Carrying CMV and the relevant HLA type showed in public TCR beta signatures. Study conclusions and caveats: Pooled public TCR beta family frequency picked out CMV carriers with the relevant HLA. The response measured ex vivo was dominated by TCR beta clonotypes (HLA-C-restricted and CMV-specific).

Points on this clonotype: Its specificity is unknown.

CDR1 and CDR2 from the germline V gene are SNHLY and FYNNEI. There are 14 residues in the CDR3. Trimming shortened V by 4 bases and J by 0 bases, and 9 bases separated the two germline ends. TCRdb itself ran the reads through MiXCR, one entry per CDR3 protein. The table lists fewer than 300,000 distinct CDR3 sequences, roughly 26% of them singletons, with approximately 15% in the top ten. J is TRBJ1-1 and V is TRBV2, with TRBD1 as a possible D gene (5 bases). Sequenced material: PBMCs. This TCR was recovered from a human donor in good health (CMV status not recorded). Some clones in this sample may be carry-over from other donors' samples. The CDR3 DNA sequence: TGTGCCAGCAGTGTCAACAGGTTGAACACTGAAGCTTTCTTT. It is translated as CASSVNRLNTEAFF.